This T cell receptor (beta chain) was retrieved from a study of cytomegalovirus exposure and HLA in healthy donors. Whole-study results and caveats: A list of approximately 160 TCR beta chains associated with cytomegalovirus was given. A few CMV-associated chains proved CMV antigen-specific in vitro. Rare TCR sequences dominated, though some public TCRs recurred in many donors.

Method: immunoSEQ multiplex PCR; TCRdb's copy keeps in-frame clones and lacks some. The sample has 220,000 or so clones; around 80% are singletons. As to this clone: Its antigen is not identified.

The CDR3 is 11 residues long. V lost 5 bases and J 5 bases, leaving 6 bases between the germline ends. Germline values: CDR1 MNHEY, CDR2 SVGAGI. It was the approximately 130-subject validation cohort, separate from the roughly 700-subject first cohort, to which the donors belonged. The sequencing sample was made of PBMCs. The V and J genes are TRBV6-5 and TRBJ1-1, with unresolved D. The clonotype was recovered from a woman in her 30s in good health and CMV-seropositive. CDR3 in DNA: TGTGCCAGCAGTACATTAACTGAAGCTTTCTTT. Encoded protein: CASSTLTEAFF.